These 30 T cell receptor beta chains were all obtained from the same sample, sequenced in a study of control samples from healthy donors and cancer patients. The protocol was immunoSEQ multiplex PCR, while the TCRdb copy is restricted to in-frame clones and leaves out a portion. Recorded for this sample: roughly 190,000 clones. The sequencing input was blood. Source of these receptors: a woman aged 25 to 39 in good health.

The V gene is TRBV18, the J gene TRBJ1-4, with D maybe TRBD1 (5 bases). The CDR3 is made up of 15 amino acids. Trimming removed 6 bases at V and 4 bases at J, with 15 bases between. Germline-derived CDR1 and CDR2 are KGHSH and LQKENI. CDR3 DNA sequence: TGTGCCAGCTCTCGCAGGGATTGGAGTAATGAAAAACTGTTTTTT. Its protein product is CASSRRDWSNEKLFF. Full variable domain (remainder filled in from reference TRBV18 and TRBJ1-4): NAGVMQNPRHLVRRRGQEARLRCSPMKGHSHVYWYRQLPEEGLKFMVYLQKENIIDESGMPKERFSAEFPKEGPSILRIQQVVRGDSAAYFCASSRRDWSNEKLFFGSGTQLSVL.

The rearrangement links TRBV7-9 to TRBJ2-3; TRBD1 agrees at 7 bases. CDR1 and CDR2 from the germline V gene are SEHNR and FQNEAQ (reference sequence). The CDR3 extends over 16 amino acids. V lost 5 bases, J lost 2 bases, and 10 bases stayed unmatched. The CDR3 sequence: CASSPAGTANTDTQYF. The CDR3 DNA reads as TGTGCCAGCAGCCCAGCCGGGACAGCAAACACAGATACGCAGTATTTT.

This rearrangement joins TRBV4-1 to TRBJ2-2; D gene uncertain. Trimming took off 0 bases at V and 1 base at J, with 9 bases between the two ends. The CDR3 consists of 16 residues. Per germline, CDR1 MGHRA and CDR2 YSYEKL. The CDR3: CASSQDGSLNTGELFF. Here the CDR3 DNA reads TGCGCCAGCAGCCAAGACGGTTCTTTGAACACCGGGGAGCTGTTTTTT.

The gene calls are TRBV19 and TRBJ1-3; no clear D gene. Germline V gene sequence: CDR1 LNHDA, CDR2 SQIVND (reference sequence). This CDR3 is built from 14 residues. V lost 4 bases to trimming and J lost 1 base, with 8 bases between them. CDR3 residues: CASSNLLSGNTIYF. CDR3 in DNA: TGTGCCAGTAGTAACCTACTATCTGGAAACACCATATATTTT. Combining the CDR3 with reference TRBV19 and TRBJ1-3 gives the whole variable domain DGGITQSPKYLFRKEGQNVTLSCEQNLNHDAMYWYRQDPGQGLRLIYYSQIVNDFQKGDIAEGYSVSREKKESFPLTVTSAQKNPTAFYLCASSNLLSGNTIYFGEGSWLTVV.

CDR3: CASPPRGAPGISPLHF. The CDR3 nucleotides are TGTGCCAGCCCCCCCAGGGGTGCCCCGGGGATTTCACCCCTCCACTTT. This chain connects TRBV5-8 to TRBJ1-6; TRBD1 might be the D (6 bases). Germline loops: CDR1 SGHTS, CDR2 YDEGEE. The CDR3 has 16 residues. V was clipped by 7 bases and J by 9 bases, with 23 bases between them.

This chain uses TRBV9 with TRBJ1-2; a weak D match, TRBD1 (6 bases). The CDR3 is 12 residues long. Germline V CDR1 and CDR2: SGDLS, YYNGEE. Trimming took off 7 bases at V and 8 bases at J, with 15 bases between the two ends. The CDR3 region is CASGTSGGGYTF. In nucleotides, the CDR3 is TGTGCCAGCGGGACCTCGGGGGGCGGCTACACCTTC.

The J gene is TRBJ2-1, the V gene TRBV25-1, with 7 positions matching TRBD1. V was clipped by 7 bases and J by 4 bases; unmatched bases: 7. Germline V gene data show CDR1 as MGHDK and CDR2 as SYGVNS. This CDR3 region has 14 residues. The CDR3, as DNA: TGTGCCAGCATCCCCGGGGACAGTTACAATGAGCAGTTCTTC. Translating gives CASIPGDSYNEQFF.

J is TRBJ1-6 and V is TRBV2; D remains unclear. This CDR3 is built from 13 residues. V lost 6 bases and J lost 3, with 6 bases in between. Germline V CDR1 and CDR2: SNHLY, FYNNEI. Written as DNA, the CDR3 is TGTGCCAGCAGGTCAGACTATAATTCACCCCTCCACTTT. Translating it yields CASRSDYNSPLHF.

The CDR3 nucleotides read TGCGCCAGCAGCCTTAGGGACGGAGCCTCAGATACGCAGTATTTT. Protein sequence: CASSLRDGASDTQYF. This chain uses TRBV4-1 with TRBJ2-3; D could derive from TRBD1 or TRBD2 (5 bases each). Looked up from germline, CDR1 is MGHRA and CDR2 is YSYEKL. The V end lost 4 bases, the J end lost 4 bases, and 15 bases lay between the germline ends. The CDR3 runs 15 residues.

The CDR3 sequence: CASSDYIEDTIYF. The CDR3 coding sequence is TGTGCCAGCAGTGACTATATCGAGGACACCATATATTTT. This chain joins TRBV9 and TRBJ1-3; D not resolved. The V end was cut by 5 bases, the J end by 8 bases, with 14 bases between. Germline V gene sequence: CDR1 SGDLS, CDR2 YYNGEE. The CDR3 sequence is 13 residues long.

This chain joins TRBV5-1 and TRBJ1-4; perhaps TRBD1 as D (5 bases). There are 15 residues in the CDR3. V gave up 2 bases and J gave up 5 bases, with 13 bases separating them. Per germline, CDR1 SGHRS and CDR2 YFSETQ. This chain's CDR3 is CASSFSGVANEKLFF. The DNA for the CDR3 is TGCGCCAGCAGCTTTTCGGGGGTCGCAAATGAAAAACTGTTTTTT.

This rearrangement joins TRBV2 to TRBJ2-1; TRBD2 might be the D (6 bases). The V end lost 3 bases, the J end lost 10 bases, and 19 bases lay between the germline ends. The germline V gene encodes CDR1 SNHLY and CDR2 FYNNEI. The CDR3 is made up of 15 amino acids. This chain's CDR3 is CASSERGGSHREQFF. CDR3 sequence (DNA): TGTGCCAGCAGTGAGCGGGGTGGGTCTCACAGGGAGCAGTTCTTC.

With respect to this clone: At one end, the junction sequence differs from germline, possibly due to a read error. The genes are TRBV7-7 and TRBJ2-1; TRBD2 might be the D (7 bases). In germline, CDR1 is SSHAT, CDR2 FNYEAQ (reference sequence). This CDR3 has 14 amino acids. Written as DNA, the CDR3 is TGTGCTAGCAGCTCCCTCGGGGGGCGGAATGAGCAGTTCTTC. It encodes CASSSLGGRNEQFF.

CDR3 protein: CASSWALANNEQFF. The CDR3, as DNA: TGTGCCAGTAGTTGGGCGCTTGCAAACAATGAGCAGTTCTTC. This rearrangement joins TRBV19 to TRBJ2-1, with D unresolved. V was shortened by 5 bases and J by 5 bases, with 13 bases between the two germline ends. The length of the CDR3 is 14 residues. Per germline, CDR1 LNHDA and CDR2 SQIVND (reference sequence).

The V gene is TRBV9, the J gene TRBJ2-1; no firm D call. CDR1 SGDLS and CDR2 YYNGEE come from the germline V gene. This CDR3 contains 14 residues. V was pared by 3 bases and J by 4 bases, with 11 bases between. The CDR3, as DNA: TGTGCCAGCAGCGAGACGTCCCTTTACAATGAGCAGTTCTTC. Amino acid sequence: CASSETSLYNEQFF.

The CDR3 protein is CASSARGLLSTDTQYF. CDR3 DNA sequence: TGTGCCAGCAGTGCCAGGGGGCTGTTGAGCACAGATACGCAGTATTTT. The chain is built from TRBV27 and TRBJ2-3; the match to TRBD1 covers 8 bases. J lost 0 bases, V lost 5 bases, and 7 bases had no gene match. This CDR3 region has 16 residues. Germline V gene data show CDR1 as MNHEY and CDR2 as SMNVEV (reference sequence).

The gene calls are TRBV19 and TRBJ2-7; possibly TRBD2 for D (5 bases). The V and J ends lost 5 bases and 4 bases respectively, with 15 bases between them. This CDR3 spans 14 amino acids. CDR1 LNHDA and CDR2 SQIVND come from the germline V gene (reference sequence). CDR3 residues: CASSPRDFQYEQYF. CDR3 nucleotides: TGTGCCAGTAGTCCGAGGGATTTCCAATACGAGCAGTACTTC.

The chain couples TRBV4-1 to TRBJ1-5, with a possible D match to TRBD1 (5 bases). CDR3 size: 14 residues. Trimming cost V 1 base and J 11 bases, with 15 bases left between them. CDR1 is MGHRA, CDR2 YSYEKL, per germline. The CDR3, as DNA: TGCGCCAGCAGCCAAGTGGGGCATAGGTTAGCCCAGCATTTT. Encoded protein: CASSQVGHRLAQHF.

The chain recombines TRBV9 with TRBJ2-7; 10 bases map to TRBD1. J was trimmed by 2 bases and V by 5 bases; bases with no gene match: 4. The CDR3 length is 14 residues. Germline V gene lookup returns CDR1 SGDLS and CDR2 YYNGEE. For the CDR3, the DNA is TGTGCCAGCAGGCCGGGACAGGGGCCCTACGAGCAGTACTTC. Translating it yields CASRPGQGPYEQYF.

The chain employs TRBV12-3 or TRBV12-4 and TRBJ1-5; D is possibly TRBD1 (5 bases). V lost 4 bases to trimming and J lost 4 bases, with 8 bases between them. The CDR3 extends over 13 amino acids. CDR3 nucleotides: TGTGCCAGCAGTTATAGGGGAAATCAGCCCCAGCATTTT. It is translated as CASSYRGNQPQHF.

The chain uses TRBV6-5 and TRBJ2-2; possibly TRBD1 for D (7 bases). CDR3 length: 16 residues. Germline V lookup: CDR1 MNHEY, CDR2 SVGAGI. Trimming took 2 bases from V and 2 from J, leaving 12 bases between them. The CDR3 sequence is CASSYQGGINTGELFF. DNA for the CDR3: TGTGCCAGCAGTTACCAGGGGGGTATAAACACCGGGGAGCTGTTTTTT.

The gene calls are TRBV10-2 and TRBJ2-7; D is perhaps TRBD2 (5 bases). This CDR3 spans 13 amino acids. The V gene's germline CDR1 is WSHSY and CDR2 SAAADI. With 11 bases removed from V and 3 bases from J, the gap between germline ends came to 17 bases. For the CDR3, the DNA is TGCGCCGCGGGTATTGGGGTCGGCTACGAGCAGTACTTC. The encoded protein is CAAGIGVGYEQYF.

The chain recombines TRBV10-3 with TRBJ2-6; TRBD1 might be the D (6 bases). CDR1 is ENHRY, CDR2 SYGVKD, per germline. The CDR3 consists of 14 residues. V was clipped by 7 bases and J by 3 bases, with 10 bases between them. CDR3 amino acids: CAIMPGDGANVLTF. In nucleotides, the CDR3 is TGTGCCATCATGCCAGGGGATGGGGCCAACGTCCTGACTTTC.

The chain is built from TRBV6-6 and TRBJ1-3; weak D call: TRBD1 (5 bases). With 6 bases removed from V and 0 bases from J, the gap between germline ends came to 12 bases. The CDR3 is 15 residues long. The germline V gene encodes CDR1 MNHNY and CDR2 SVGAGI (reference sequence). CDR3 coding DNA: TGTGCCAGCAGCATACAGGTTTTCTCTGGAAACACCATATATTTT. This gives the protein CASSIQVFSGNTIYF.

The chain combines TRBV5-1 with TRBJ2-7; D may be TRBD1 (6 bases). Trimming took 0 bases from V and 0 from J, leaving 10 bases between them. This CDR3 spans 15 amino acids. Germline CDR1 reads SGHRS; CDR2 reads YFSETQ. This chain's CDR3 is CASSLVGGHSYEQYF. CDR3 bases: TGCGCCAGCAGCTTGGTTGGGGGACACTCCTACGAGCAGTACTTC.

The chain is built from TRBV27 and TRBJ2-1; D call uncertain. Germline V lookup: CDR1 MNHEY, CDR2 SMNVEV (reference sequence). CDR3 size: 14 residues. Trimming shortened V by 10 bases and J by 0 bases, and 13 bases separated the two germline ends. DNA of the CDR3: TGTGCCACCATGACCCTAAGCTCCTACAATGAGCAGTTCTTC. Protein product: CATMTLSSYNEQFF.

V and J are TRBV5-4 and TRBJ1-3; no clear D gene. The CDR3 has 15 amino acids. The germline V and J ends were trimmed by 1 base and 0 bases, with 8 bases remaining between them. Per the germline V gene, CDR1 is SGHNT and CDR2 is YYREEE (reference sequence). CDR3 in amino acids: CASSLPGASGNTIYF. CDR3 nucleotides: TGTGCCAGCAGCTTGCCGGGCGCCTCTGGAAACACCATATATTTT.

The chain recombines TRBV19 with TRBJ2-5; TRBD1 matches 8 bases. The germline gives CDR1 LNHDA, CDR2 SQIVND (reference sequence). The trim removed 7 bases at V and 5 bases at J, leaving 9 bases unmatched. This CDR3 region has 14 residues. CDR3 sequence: CASKQGARRETQYF. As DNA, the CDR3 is TGTGCCAGTAAGCAGGGGGCGCGGCGGGAGACCCAGTACTTC. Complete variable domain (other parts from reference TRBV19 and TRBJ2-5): DGGITQSPKYLFRKEGQNVTLSCEQNLNHDAMYWYRQDPGQGLRLIYYSQIVNDFQKGDIAEGYSVSREKKESFPLTVTSAQKNPTAFYLCASKQGARRETQYFGPGTRLLVL.

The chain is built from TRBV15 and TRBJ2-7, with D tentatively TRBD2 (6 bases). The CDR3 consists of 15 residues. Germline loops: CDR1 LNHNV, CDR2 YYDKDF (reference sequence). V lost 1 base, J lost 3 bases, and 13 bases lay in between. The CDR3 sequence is CATSRGQGLLYEQYF. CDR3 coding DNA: TGTGCCACCAGCAGAGGCCAGGGACTTCTCTACGAGCAGTACTTC.

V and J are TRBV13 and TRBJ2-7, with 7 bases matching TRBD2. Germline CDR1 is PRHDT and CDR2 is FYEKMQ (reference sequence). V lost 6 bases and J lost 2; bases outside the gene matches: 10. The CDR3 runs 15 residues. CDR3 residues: CASSSGGGGAYEQYF. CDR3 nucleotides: TGTGCCAGCAGTTCCGGCGGCGGGGGAGCCTACGAGCAGTACTTC. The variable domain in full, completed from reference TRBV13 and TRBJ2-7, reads AAGVIQSPRHLIKEKRETATLKCYPIPRHDTVYWYQQGPGQDPQFLISFYEKMQSDKGSIPDRFSAQQFSDYHSELNMSSLELGDSALYFCASSSGGGGAYEQYFGPGTRLTVT.